These 9 T cell receptor beta chains were sequenced from one sample in a study of blood T cell repertoires in COVID-19. Only in-frame clones appear in the TCRdb table, and some are missing; sequencing was by immunoSEQ multiplex PCR. The data contain about 210,000 clones, around 81% of them singletons. The sample taken for sequencing was PBMCs or T cells enriched from blood (not recorded which). These receptors were taken from a woman between 50 and 59 years old with acute COVID-19.

V gene TRBV7-2 combines with J gene TRBJ1-3; D remains ambiguous. V was clipped by 1 base and J by 4 bases, with 11 bases between them. CDR3 length: 15 residues. CDR1 and CDR2 from the germline V gene are SGHTA and FQGNSA. The CDR3 sequence is CASSLGTVRGNTIYF. In DNA form, the CDR3 reads TGTGCCAGCAGCTTAGGGACTGTTAGGGGAAACACCATATATTTT.

Only a few counts were recorded for this clone. This sequence joins TRBV30 and TRBJ1-2; D may be TRBD1 (6 bases). The V gene's germline CDR1 is GTSNPN and CDR2 SVGIG (reference sequence). The CDR3 loop spans 13 amino acids. V was clipped by 2 bases and J by 6 bases, with 13 bases between them. The CDR3 region is CAWSNYRDNGYTF. Written as DNA, the CDR3 is TGTGCCTGGAGTAATTACAGGGATAATGGCTACACCTTC.

The chain is built from TRBV4-1 and TRBJ1-6; D not resolved. The CDR3 has 13 amino acids. Germline V gene sequence: CDR1 MGHRA, CDR2 YSYEKL. The V and J ends lost 5 bases and 11 bases respectively, with 13 bases between them. The CDR3 protein is CASSGSSLTPLHF. CDR3 in DNA: TGCGCCAGCAGCGGTTCTAGTTTGACACCCCTCCACTTT.

The chain has TRBV5-6 and TRBJ1-5; D is perhaps TRBD1 (5 bases). CDR1 and CDR2 (germline): SGHDT, YYEEEE. The CDR3 is made up of 14 amino acids. V was trimmed by 4 bases and J by 4 bases, leaving 12 bases between them. CDR3 nucleotide sequence: TGTGCCAGCAGCGGGGGGACTGGAAATCAGCCCCAGCATTTT. It yields the protein CASSGGTGNQPQHF.

This clone was detected only a few times. The genes are TRBV19 and TRBJ2-2, with 9 bases fitting TRBD1. The CDR3 length is 17 residues. Germline CDR1 LNHDA, CDR2 SQIVND (reference sequence). The ends lost 4 bases at V and 5 bases at J; junction bases unmatched: 11. The CDR3 DNA follows: TGTGCCAGTAGTACATACACCGGGACAGGGCCGACCGGGGAGCTGTTTTTT. As protein: CASSTYTGTGPTGELFF.

The V gene is TRBV7-2, the J gene TRBJ2-1, with D possibly matching TRBD2 (6 bases). This CDR3 region has 18 residues. Trimming shortened V by 2 bases and J by 4 bases, and 21 bases separated the two germline ends. The germline V gene encodes CDR1 SGHTA and CDR2 FQGNSA. CDR3 nucleotide sequence: TGTGCCAGCAGCTTACTTCTATCCGTCGGGGGATCATACAATGAGCAGTTCTTC. The encoded protein is CASSLLLSVGGSYNEQFF.

V is TRBV7-8 and J is TRBJ1-1, with TRBD1 matching 12 bases. Germline CDR1 SGHVS, CDR2 FQNEAQ. Trimming removed 1 base from V and 10 bases from J; junction bases left unmatched: 13. The CDR3 covers 17 residues. CDR3 region: CASSLDPGQGARGLAFF. The CDR3 DNA sequence: TGTGCCAGCAGCTTAGACCCGGGACAGGGGGCGCGGGGTTTAGCTTTCTTT.

The count of this clone is one. The V gene is TRBV4-1, the J gene TRBJ2-1; perhaps TRBD2 as D (6 bases). Germline V lookup: CDR1 MGHRA, CDR2 YSYEKL. The CDR3 spans 17 residues. Trimming pared 8 bases from V and 1 base from J, leaving 21 bases between. The chain's CDR3 is CASEPYLAGLSYNEQFF. CDR3 sequence (DNA): TGCGCCAGCGAACCTTATTTGGCGGGGCTATCCTACAATGAGCAGTTCTTC.

This clone came up a few times. This CDR3 is CASSPLGQGAGAGYTF. The CDR3 nucleotides read TGTGCCAGCTCACCATTGGGACAGGGGGCTGGGGCTGGCTACACCTTC. The chain is built from TRBV18 and TRBJ1-2; 12 bases are a match to TRBD1. CDR3 size: 16 residues. Germline CDR1 KGHSH, CDR2 LQKENI. The J segment lost 7 bases and the V segment lost 2 bases, leaving 8 bases of the junction unmatched.